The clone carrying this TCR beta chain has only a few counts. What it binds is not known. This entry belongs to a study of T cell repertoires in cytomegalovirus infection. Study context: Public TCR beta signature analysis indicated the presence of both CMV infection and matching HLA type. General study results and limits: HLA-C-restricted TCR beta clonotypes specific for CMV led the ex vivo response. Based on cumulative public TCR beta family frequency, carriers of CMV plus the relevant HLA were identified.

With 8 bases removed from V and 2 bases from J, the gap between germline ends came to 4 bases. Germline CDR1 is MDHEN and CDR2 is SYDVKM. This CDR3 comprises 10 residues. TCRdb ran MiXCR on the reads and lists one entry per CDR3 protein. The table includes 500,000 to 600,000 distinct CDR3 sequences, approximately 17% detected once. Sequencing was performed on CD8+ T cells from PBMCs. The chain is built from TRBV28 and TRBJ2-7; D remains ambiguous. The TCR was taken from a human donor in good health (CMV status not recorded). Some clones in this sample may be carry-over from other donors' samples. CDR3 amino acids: CASPPYEQYF. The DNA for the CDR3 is TGTGCCAGCCCACCCTACGAGCAGTACTTC.